Shown below are 21 T cell receptor beta chains from a single sample sequenced in a study of long-term antiretroviral therapy in people with HIV. The authors ran the immunoSEQ assay, v3.0, at survey level. Clones were read by immunoSEQ multiplex PCR, and TCRdb kept only the in-frame ones, dropping some. Seen here are around 24,000 clones, 85% to 95% observed once, and the top ten hold over 8.5%. Here the sequenced sample was unsorted PBMCs, taken 7.6 years after starting antiretroviral therapy. Every receptor here comes from a middle-aged woman with HIV.

V is TRBV4-1 and J is TRBJ1-1; 9 bases match TRBD1. V lost 1 base and J lost 4; bases outside the gene matches: 7. This CDR3 is built from 16 residues. Germline V gene data show CDR1 as MGHRA and CDR2 as YSYEKL. The CDR3, as DNA: TGCGCCAGCAGCCAAGTCGGAGGACAGGGGACCACTGAAGCTTTCTTT. Encoded protein: CASSQVGGQGTTEAFF.

The chain links TRBV4-3 to TRBJ2-1, with D uncertain. This CDR3 comprises 12 residues. CDR1 LGHNA and CDR2 YSLEER come from the germline V gene. The germline V and J ends were trimmed by 3 bases and 7 bases, with 7 bases remaining between them. The chain's CDR3 is CASSQGPNEQFF. Written as DNA, the CDR3 is TGCGCCAGCAGCCAGGGCCCGAATGAGCAGTTCTTC.

This chain links TRBV5-8 with TRBJ2-3; TRBD2 matches 9 bases. This CDR3 is built from 14 residues. CDR1 SGHTS and CDR2 YDEGEE come from the germline V gene. The ends lost 4 bases at V and 4 bases at J; junction bases unmatched: 4. The CDR3 spells CASSRGGAADTQYF. CDR3 DNA sequence: TGTGCCAGCAGCCGCGGGGGGGCGGCAGATACGCAGTATTTT. Variable domain in full (rest from reference TRBV5-8 and TRBJ2-3): EAGVTQSPTHLIKTRGQQATLRCSPISGHTSVYWYQQALGLGLQFLLWYDEGEERNRGNFPPRFSGRQFPNYSSELNVNALELEDSALYLCASSRGGAADTQYFGPGTRLTVL.

This chain's CDR3 is CASSGSKNIQYF. The CDR3, as DNA: TGTGCCAGCAGTGGGTCCAAAAACATTCAGTACTTC. This chain uses TRBV2 with TRBJ2-4; D uncertain. Germline V gives CDR1 SNHLY, CDR2 FYNNEI. Trimming took 4 bases from V and 2 from J, leaving 3 bases between them. This CDR3 comprises 12 residues.

V and J are TRBV7-2 and TRBJ1-1, with D hard to call. Germline CDR1 is SGHTA and CDR2 is FQGNSA. V was pared by 1 base and J by 1 base, with 13 bases between. The CDR3 is 16 amino acids. DNA for the CDR3: TGTGCCAGCAGCTTAGTAACTGGCCGAGGGAACACTGAAGCTTTCTTT. Its translation: CASSLVTGRGNTEAFF.

The rearrangement uses TRBV30 and TRBJ1-1; D is possibly TRBD1 (6 bases). The CDR3 has 14 residues. The germline CDR1 and CDR2 sequences are GTSNPN and SVGIG (reference sequence). V lost 1 base and J lost 0, with 9 bases in between. CDR3 sequence: CAWSEGGMNTEAFF. The CDR3 region has the DNA TGTGCCTGGAGTGAAGGGGGGATGAACACTGAAGCTTTCTTT.

The chain combines TRBV6-6 with TRBJ1-5; D is unresolved. Germline V lookup: CDR1 MNHNY, CDR2 SVGAGI (reference sequence). With 5 bases removed from V and 0 bases from J, the gap between germline ends came to 8 bases. This CDR3 comprises 14 residues. In DNA, the CDR3 is TGTGCCAGCAGTCCTAAGGATAGCAATCAGCCCCAGCATTTT. Translating it yields CASSPKDSNQPQHF.

This chain uses TRBV2 with TRBJ1-5, with 7 bases aligning to TRBD1. The CDR3 has 11 amino acids. V lost 4 bases to trimming and J lost 15 bases; unmatched junction nucleotides: 6. Germline assignment: CDR1 SNHLY and CDR2 FYNNEI. The CDR3 is CASSVRDRVHF. The CDR3 bases are TGTGCCAGCAGTGTCCGCGACAGGGTGCATTTT.

The chain links TRBV5-6 to TRBJ2-3; 8 bases fit TRBD1. Germline lookup yields CDR1 SGHDT and CDR2 YYEEEE. J gave up 1 base and V 0 bases, and 4 bases lay outside the gene matches. The CDR3 is 16 amino acids. As DNA, the CDR3 is TGTGCCAGCAGCTTGGTTACGGGACAGGGCACAGATACGCAGTATTTT. Translated: CASSLVTGQGTDTQYF.

The rearrangement uses TRBV9 and TRBJ2-5, with D possibly TRBD1 on 5 matching bases. V lost 2 bases, J lost 5 bases, and 13 bases lay in between. Germline CDR1 reads SGDLS; CDR2 reads YYNGEE. CDR3 size: 14 residues. CDR3 coding DNA: TGTGCCAGCAGCGTGGGCCAGGGAAGGGAGACCCAGTACTTC. Encoded protein: CASSVGQGRETQYF.

This clone appeared once. The chain combines TRBV10-1 with TRBJ2-1; 7 bases are shared with TRBD2. Germline V gene lookup returns CDR1 WNHNN and CDR2 SYGVQD (reference sequence). There are 15 residues in the CDR3. J was trimmed by 4 bases and V by 6 bases; bases with no gene match: 9. Here the CDR3 DNA reads TGCGCCAGCAGCGCGAGCGGGGCCCTTTACAATGAGCAGTTCTTC. It yields the protein CASSASGALYNEQFF.

This clone was picked up one time. An end of the junction differs from the germline gene, which may be a read error. The V and J genes are TRBV7-9 and TRBJ2-5, with TRBD2 matching 12 bases. Germline V lookup: CDR1 SEHNR, CDR2 FQNEAQ (reference sequence). CDR3 length equals 16 residues. The CDR3 region is CASRLASGGAEETQYF. CDR3 in DNA: TGTGCCAGCAGATTAGCTAGCGGGGGGGCGGAAGAGACCCAGTACTTC.

This rearrangement joins TRBV7-8 to TRBJ1-5; possible D gene TRBD1, 6 bases. The germline CDR1 and CDR2 sequences are SGHVS and FQNEAQ. Between the trimmed V and J ends, which lost 3 bases and 0 bases, there was a span of 21 bases. The CDR3 loop spans 19 amino acids. The CDR3 region is CASSLATVRGGISNQPQHF. Written as DNA, the CDR3 is TGTGCCAGCAGCTTGGCCACCGTTAGGGGGGGGATTAGCAATCAGCCCCAGCATTTT.

The chain employs TRBV7-2 and TRBJ1-2, with TRBD1 identical over 7 bases. CDR1 SGHTA and CDR2 FQGNSA come from the germline V gene. V gave up 4 bases and J gave up 3 bases; unmatched junction bases: 2. The CDR3 covers 13 residues. The CDR3 DNA reads as TGTGCCAGCAGCTCTACAGGGGACTATGGCTACACCTTC. As protein: CASSSTGDYGYTF.

This chain connects TRBV11-1 to TRBJ1-6, with 8 positions matching TRBD1. The V and J ends lost 5 bases and 9 bases, in that order; junction bases with no gene match: 6. Looked up from germline, CDR1 is SGHAT and CDR2 is FQDESV (reference sequence). The length of the CDR3 is 14 residues. DNA for the CDR3: TGTGCCAGCAGCCGGACAGGGAACCGTTCACCCCTCCACTTT. It codes for CASSRTGNRSPLHF.

This sequence joins TRBV7-2 and TRBJ2-1; D perhaps matches TRBD1 (6 bases). V was cut by 5 bases and J by 3 bases, with 14 bases left in between. The germline CDR1 and CDR2 sequences are SGHTA and FQGNSA. This CDR3 is 15 amino acids long. CDR3 amino acids: CASSPSWGLYNEQFF. CDR3 nucleotides: TGTGCCAGCAGCCCCTCTTGGGGGCTCTACAATGAGCAGTTCTTC.

The chain employs TRBV5-6 and TRBJ1-5; D perhaps matches TRBD1 (5 bases). The CDR3 has 16 residues. The ends were cut back, 0 bases at V and 1 base at J, with 11 bases in the middle. Germline-derived CDR1 and CDR2 are SGHDT and YYEEEE. In nucleotides, the CDR3 is TGTGCCAGCAGCTTGGCAGGAGGGGAGAGCAATCAGCCCCAGCATTTT. It encodes CASSLAGGESNQPQHF.

This chain links TRBV10-3 with TRBJ2-7; 15 positions agree with TRBD2. CDR1 is ENHRY and CDR2 is SYGVKD in the germline V gene. This CDR3 region has 16 residues. The junction had 13 bases not matched to a gene; V was cut back by 11 bases and J by 5 bases. This CDR3 is CAVHPGLAGGSHEQYF. The CDR3 nucleotides are TGTGCCGTTCATCCGGGACTAGCGGGGGGATCCCACGAGCAGTACTTC.

This chain uses TRBV2 with TRBJ1-2; 7 bases line up with TRBD1. Germline CDR1 is SNHLY and CDR2 is FYNNEI. With V trimmed by 3 bases and J by 3 bases, 1 base remained unmatched. This CDR3 has 13 amino acids. CDR3 coding DNA: TGTGCCAGCAGTGATCAGGGGGACTATGGCTACACCTTC. Amino acids: CASSDQGDYGYTF.

This rearrangement joins TRBV30 to TRBJ1-2; the D gene is possibly TRBD1 (5 bases). The CDR3 loop spans 13 amino acids. Germline V lookup: CDR1 GTSNPN, CDR2 SVGIG (reference sequence). V was cut by 0 bases and J by 9 bases, with 14 bases left in between. The CDR3 DNA is TGTGCCTGGAGTGTACGGGGGTTCGGGAGCTACACCTTC. This codes for CAWSVRGFGSYTF.

This clone was observed once. Here the CDR3 DNA reads TGTGCCAGCAGCTCGCACAACCGGGCGGATACGCAGTATTTT. Amino acids: CASSSHNRADTQYF. V is TRBV5-5 and J is TRBJ2-3, with D unresolved. The length of the CDR3 is 14 residues. In germline, CDR1 is SGHKS, CDR2 YYEKEE (reference sequence). Trimming stripped 3 bases from V and 6 bases from J, with 14 bases between.